The entry below gives a single T cell receptor (beta chain) sequence along with its context. TCRdb keeps only in-frame clones here, not all; method: immunoSEQ multiplex PCR. Here the sample spans around 59,000 clones, 80% to 95% being singletons. This entry comes from a study of T cell changes during pregnancy in multiple sclerosis. V lost 3 bases and J lost 4, with 18 bases in between. Per the germline V gene, CDR1 is GTSNPN and CDR2 is SVGIG (reference sequence). The CDR3 has 15 residues. This rearrangement joins TRBV30 to TRBJ1-1; D remains unclear. This sequence originates from a female donor with multiple sclerosis, enrolled in a pregnancy study. The material sequenced was peripheral blood, taken in the first trimester of pregnancy. CDR3 loop: CAWSQIGLATTEAFF. The CDR3 region has the DNA TGTGCCTGGAGCCAAATAGGATTAGCGACCACTGAAGCTTTCTTT.